This is a list of T cell receptor beta chains from one sample in a study of blood T cell repertoires in COVID-19. Data came from immunoSEQ multiplex PCR; TCRdb stores just in-frame clones and leaves some out. Of roughly 250,000 clones detected, around 90% appear once; the ten largest clones hold approximately 2.5%. Material for sequencing was PBMCs or T cells enriched from blood (not recorded which). These receptors were taken from a woman aged 40 to 50 with acute COVID-19. Both conserved end residues are part of each CDR3. D genes are given only for firm matches.

D gene	V gene	J gene	CDR3 protein
TRBD1	TRBV5-1	TRBJ1-1	CASSLEGTGTEAFF
TRBD2	TRBV5-1	TRBJ2-1	CASSYRTSGYNEQFF
-	TRBV7-8	TRBJ1-4	CASSHYRLSTTNEKLFF
-	TRBV28	TRBJ1-1	CASSIDGTPAAAFF
TRBD1	TRBV27	TRBJ1-1	CASKGQGARTEAFF
TRBD2	TRBV7-9	TRBJ2-3	CASSGGTSGSPSTDTQYF
TRBD1	TRBV5-6	TRBJ1-4	CASSQTRQGDYEKLFF
TRBD1	TRBV19	TRBJ1-1	CASSKTGGGMNTEAFF
-	TRBV7-2	TRBJ2-7	CASSLAGADPYEQYF
TRBD2	TRBV19	TRBJ2-1	CASSTAGGRSEQFF
-	TRBV6-1	TRBJ2-4	CASSEIGLSQGNIQYF
-	TRBV28	TRBJ1-5	CASSFRTLNQPQHF
-	TRBV4-1	TRBJ1-4	CASSRTPQTGRVLSSEKLFF
TRBD1	TRBV19	TRBJ2-1	CASSLGTGIIEQFF